This TCR beta chain was documented in a study of human T cells and chemical hapten exposure. Turning to the study itself: For sensitization, 2% DPC was applied to an approximately 2 cm by approximately 2 cm patch of upper inner arm skin.

Unique molecular identifiers were attached to individual cDNA molecules during library preparation. Original analysis: Samples contained a median of roughly 96,000 TCRs, with a range of 23,224 to 690,600. Using its own MiXCR run on the RACE reads, TCRdb lists one record per CDR3 protein. The V and J calls and clone size are TCRdb's, not the authors'. The data hold 360,000 or so distinct CDR3 sequences, with more than 5% observed a single time. Time point described: patch test 2, 6 weeks after DPC sensitization. Sample treatment: therapeutic diphenylcyclopropenone sensitization with weekly scalp DPC. Total RNA was isolated from unfractionated whole blood. Trimming cost V 8 bases and J 0 bases, with 8 bases left between them. CDR3 length equals 13 residues. CDR1 and CDR2 (germline): MNHEY, SVGEGT.

This sequence was found in a woman aged 18-29 years with alopecia areata. Some clones in this sample may be carry-over from other donors' samples. The material was whole blood, obtained in connection with sensitization to the hapten diphenylcyclopropenone (DPC). This rearrangement joins TRBV6-2 or TRBV6-3 to TRBJ1-5; no clear D gene. In nucleotides, the CDR3 is TGTGCCAGCCGCCCTGTTAGCAATCAGCCCCAGCATTTT. The encoded protein is CASRPVSNQPQHF.